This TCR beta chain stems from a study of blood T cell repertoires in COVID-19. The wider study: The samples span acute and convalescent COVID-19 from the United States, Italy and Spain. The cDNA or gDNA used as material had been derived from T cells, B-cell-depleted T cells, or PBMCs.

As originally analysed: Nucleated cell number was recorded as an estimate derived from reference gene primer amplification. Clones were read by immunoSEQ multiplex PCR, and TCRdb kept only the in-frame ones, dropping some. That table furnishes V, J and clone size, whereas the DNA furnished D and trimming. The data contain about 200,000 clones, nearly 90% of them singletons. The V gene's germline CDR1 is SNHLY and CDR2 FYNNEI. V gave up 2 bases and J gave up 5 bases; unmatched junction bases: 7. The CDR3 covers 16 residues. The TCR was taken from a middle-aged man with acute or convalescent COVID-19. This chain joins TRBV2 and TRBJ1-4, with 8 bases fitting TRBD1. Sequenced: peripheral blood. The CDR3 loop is CASSERPGGFNEKLFF. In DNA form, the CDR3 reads TGTGCCAGCAGTGAACGGCCAGGGGGCTTCAATGAAAAACTGTTTTTT. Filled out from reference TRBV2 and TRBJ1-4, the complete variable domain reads EPEVTQTPSHQVTQMGQEVILRCVPISNHLYFYWYRQILGQKVEFLVSFYNNEISEKSEIFDDQFSVERPDGSNFTLKIRSTKLEDSAMYFCASSERPGGFNEKLFFGSGTQLSVL.